The clone carrying this TCR delta chain was observed a few times. Antigen unknown. RNA was extracted from the cells and then reverse transcribed. Multiplex PCR used pooled V-gene forward primers and a constant-region reverse primer to amplify CDR3s. TCRdb processed the multiplex PCR reads again with the CATT caller. Counted here are tens of thousands of delta-chain clones, about 14% occurring once; the ten biggest clones make up over 0.35%. This record comes from a study of Vδ1+ human thymocytes. Study findings and constraints: Thymic TRG and TRD repertoires appeared highly polyclonal. Despite high sort purity, approximately 20% of thymic T cell receptor delta sequences were Vdelta2.

Trimming shortened V by 5 bases and J by 2 bases, and 39 bases separated the two germline ends. Germline V CDR1 and CDR2: TSWWSYY, QGS. This CDR3 region has 23 residues. This receptor was taken from a girl less than two years old who had congenital heart surgery. Sequences were obtained from Vdelta1+ gamma-delta thymocytes from the thymus. The subset here: FACS-sorted CD3+ TCRalphabeta- TCRVdelta1+ TCRVdelta2- thymocytes. This chain links TRDV1 with TRDJ1, with a tentative D call TRDD2 (6 bases). CDR3 coding DNA: TGTGCTCTTGGGTGCCTTCCCCCGGTAGTTAGGCTGGGATCCTACGGGGGGACCGATAAACTCATCTTT. Translating gives CALGCLPPVVRLGSYGGTDKLIF.